The rows below give T cell receptor beta chains drawn from one sample of a study of T cells after yellow fever vaccination. TCRdb itself ran the 5' RACE reads through MiXCR, one entry per CDR3 protein. The sample yields roughly 300,000 distinct CDR3 sequences, roughly 8% seen once. The sample in question was PBMCs, obtained more than 35 days after the first yellow fever vaccination. The receptors were gathered from a young man who received the YFV17D yellow fever vaccine. The CDR3 runs from the conserved cysteine through the conserved F or W.

v_gene,j_gene,CDR3aa
TRBV6-5,TRBJ1-2,CASSYSTGAYGYTF
TRBV3-1,TRBJ2-3,CASSQVAGGDTQYF
TRBV4-3,TRBJ2-7,CASSQHRQGLNEQYF
TRBV11-2,TRBJ2-1,CASSRTRAGGREEQFF
TRBV15,TRBJ2-7,CATSPGTSTSYEQYF
TRBV21-1,TRBJ2-7,CASSIDEGITYEQYF
TRBV7-6,TRBJ2-5,CASSYSGAETQYF
TRBV7-6,TRBJ1-6,CASSLGTANSPLHF
TRBV6-2/TRBV6-3,TRBJ1-1,CASREGSTEAFF
TRBV28,TRBJ1-1,CASRVQGAGGAFF
TRBV5-1,TRBJ2-5,CELGQGTFQETQYF
TRBV5-5,TRBJ1-4,CASSEGINEKLFF
TRBV6-1,TRBJ1-2,CASSSKDRGKEGYTF
TRBV9,TRBJ2-5,CASSSGLTQETQYF
TRBV9,TRBJ2-3,CASSGTLLGTQYF
TRBV7-2,TRBJ2-3,CASTRNRGGIDTQYF
TRBV7-2,TRBJ2-1,CASPFSSYNEQFF
TRBV18,TRBJ1-2,CASSPVGTANYGYTF
TRBV9,TRBJ1-1,CASSPTGMNTEAFF
TRBV6-1,TRBJ1-2,CASSQGGRGRYGYTF
TRBV29-1,TRBJ1-1,CSAVENTEAFF
TRBV7-2,TRBJ2-6,CASSRSRVTGANVLTF
TRBV20-1,TRBJ2-2,CSARGDFLNTGELFF
TRBV6-2/TRBV6-3,TRBJ1-5,CASTRHQVFGQPQHF
TRBV6-5,TRBJ1-6,CASSYSIPQSASYNSPLHF
TRBV5-1,TRBJ2-5,CASSHDQGEETQYF
TRBV27,TRBJ2-1,CASGTRTANEQFF
TRBV5-1,TRBJ2-5,CASSPAGVQETQYF
TRBV4-2,TRBJ1-4,CASSQDRGRTNEKLFF
TRBV12-3/TRBV12-4,TRBJ2-2,CASSLVHRGGTGELFF
TRBV7-2,TRBJ1-6,CASSFSSSYNSPLHF
TRBV12-5,TRBJ2-1,CASVPGNEQFF
TRBV20-1,TRBJ2-5,CSARAPSRETQYF
TRBV4-3,TRBJ1-1,CASSQDRNGVTEAFF
TRBV20-1,TRBJ1-4,CSANGGGTNEKLFF
TRBV10-3,TRBJ2-1,CAISEGGGQFF
TRBV5-1,TRBJ2-5,CASSLGTSGLQETQYF
TRBV18,TRBJ1-5,CASSPPGTGGIQPQHF
TRBV20-1,TRBJ1-3,CSAREGVGNTIYF
TRBV29-1,TRBJ2-5,CSVYRYQETQYF
TRBV25-1,TRBJ2-1,CASSEADREQFF
TRBV12-3/TRBV12-4,TRBJ2-2,CASTMRGRNTGELFF
TRBV6-2/TRBV6-3,TRBJ2-3,CASSYDGRDTQYF
TRBV4-1,TRBJ2-2,CASSQGLGLLYTGELFF
TRBV7-2,TRBJ1-2,CASSRTGGEYGYTF
TRBV7-2,TRBJ2-7,CASSQRQGSYEQYF
TRBV2,TRBJ2-5,CASSGWGGKETQYF
TRBV12-3/TRBV12-4,TRBJ1-1,CASSHRDINTEAFF